This T cell receptor beta chain comes out of a study of immune evolution from preneoplasia to lung adenocarcinoma. Study-wide points: Clonality was highest in normal lung, lower in later-stage lesions apparently.

Germline trimming cut 8 bases from V and 4 bases from J; bases unmatched to any gene: 4. The CDR3 spans 12 residues. CDR1 is SGHVS and CDR2 is FNYEAQ in the germline V gene. Regarding this clone: Antigen unknown.

Assay used: immunoSEQ multiplex PCR; TCRdb lists only in-frame clones, some missing. The sample has roughly 6,700 clones, 70% to 80% seen once. The chain couples TRBV7-6 to TRBJ1-1; 7 positions match TRBD1. The sequenced sample was FFPE minimally invasive lung adenocarcinoma tissue. The TCR sequence derives from a person aged 65 to 85 with lung adenocarcinoma. The CDR3 spells CASGGTATEAFF. CDR3 DNA sequence: TGTGCCAGCGGAGGGACAGCCACTGAAGCTTTCTTT.